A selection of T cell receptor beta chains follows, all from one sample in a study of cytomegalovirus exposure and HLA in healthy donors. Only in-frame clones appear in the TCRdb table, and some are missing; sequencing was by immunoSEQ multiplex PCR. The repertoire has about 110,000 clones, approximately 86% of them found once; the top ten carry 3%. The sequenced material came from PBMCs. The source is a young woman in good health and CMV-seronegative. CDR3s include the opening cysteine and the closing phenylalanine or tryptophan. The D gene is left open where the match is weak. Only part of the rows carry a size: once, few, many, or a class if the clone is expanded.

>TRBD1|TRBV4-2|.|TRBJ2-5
TGTGCCAGCAGCCAGAGGACAGGAGATCAAGAGACCCAGTACTTC
CASSQRTGDQETQYF
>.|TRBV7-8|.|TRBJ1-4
TGTGCCAGCAGCTTAGGTTGGCAGGTACCTAATGAAAAACTGTTTTTT
CASSLGWQVPNEKLFF
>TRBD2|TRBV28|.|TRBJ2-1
TGTGCCAGCAAATCGGGGGGACCCTACAATGAGCAGTTCTTC
CASKSGGPYNEQFF
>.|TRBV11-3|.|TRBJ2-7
TGTGCCAGCAGCTTAGGGGTAGGAGACGAGCAGTACTTC
CASSLGVGDEQYF
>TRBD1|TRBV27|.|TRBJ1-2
TGTGCCAGCAGTCCGGGGACAGGTCCTAACTATGGCTACACCTTC
CASSPGTGPNYGYTF
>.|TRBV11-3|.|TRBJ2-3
TGTGCCAGCAGCTTCCAGGGGACAGATACGCAGTATTTT
CASSFQGTDTQYF
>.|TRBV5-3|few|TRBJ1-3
TGTGCCAGAAGCTGTCAGGGCGACACCATATATTTT
CARSCQGDTIYF
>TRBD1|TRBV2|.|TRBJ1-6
TGTGCCAGCAGTTCGACTGCGGACAGGGTCTCCTATAATTCACCCCTCCACTTT
CASSSTADRVSYNSPLHF
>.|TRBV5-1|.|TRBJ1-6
TGCGCCAGCAGCCTAAAGGGGCTTGGAAATAATTCACCCCTCCACTTT
CASSLKGLGNNSPLHF
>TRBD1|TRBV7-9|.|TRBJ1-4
TGTGCCAGCGGAGGGAGAGGGGGCAGGGACCAGAATGAAAAACTGTTTTTT
CASGGRGGRDQNEKLFF
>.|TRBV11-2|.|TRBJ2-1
TGTGCCAGCAGCTTAGGACTCTCGGATGAGCAGTTCTTC
CASSLGLSDEQFF
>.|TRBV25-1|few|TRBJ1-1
TGTGCCAGCAGTGGGCAGGGCTACACTGAAGCTTTCTTT
CASSGQGYTEAFF
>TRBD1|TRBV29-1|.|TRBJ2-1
TGCAGCGTTCCCGGACAGGGGTACAGTGAGCAGTTCTTC
CSVPGQGYSEQFF
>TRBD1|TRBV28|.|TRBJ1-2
TGTGCCAGCAGTTGGGGGGACAGGATAAATGGCTACACCTTC
CASSWGDRINGYTF
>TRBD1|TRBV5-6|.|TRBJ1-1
TGTGCCAGCAGCTTGCTCGACAGGGCGGCTTTCTTT
CASSLLDRAAFF
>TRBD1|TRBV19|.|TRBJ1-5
TGTGCCAGTAGTATAGGACTGGGACAGGGGTGGCAGCCCCAGCATTTT
CASSIGLGQGWQPQHF
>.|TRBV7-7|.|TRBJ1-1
TGTGCCAGCAGCCTAACCCCGGGCACTGAAGCTTTCTTT
CASSLTPGTEAFF
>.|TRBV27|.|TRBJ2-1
TGTGCCAGCAGTTTATCCACAGTGTTGGTGGATGAGCAGTTCTTC
CASSLSTVLVDEQFF
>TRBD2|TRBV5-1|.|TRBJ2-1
TGCGCCAGCAGCTTGTCCGGACTAGCGGGGGTTCTGTTCTTC
CASSLSGLAGVLFF
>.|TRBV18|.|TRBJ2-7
TGTGCCAGCTCTCCAATGGCTCTCTACGAGCAGTACTTC
CASSPMALYEQYF
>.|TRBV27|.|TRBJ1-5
TGTGCCAGCAGTTTACGCGGACAGAGCAATCAGCCCCAGCATTTT
CASSLRGQSNQPQHF
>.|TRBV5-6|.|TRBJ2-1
TGTGCCAGCAGCTTACAGGAATTTCGCGAGCAGTTCTTC
CASSLQEFREQFF
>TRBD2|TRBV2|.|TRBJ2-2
TGTGCCAGCAGCCGACTAGCGGGGGGGAACACCGGGGAGCTGTTTTTT
CASSRLAGGNTGELFF
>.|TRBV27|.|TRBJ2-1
TGTGCCAGCAGTGGCGGCAGGGTGGATGAGCAGTTCTTC
CASSGGRVDEQFF
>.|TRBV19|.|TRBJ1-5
TGTGCCAGTAGTATAGTGGGCGGGGATCAGCCCCAGCATTTT
CASSIVGGDQPQHF
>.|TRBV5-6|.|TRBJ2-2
TGTGCCAGCTGTAGTATTCCGATTACCGGGGAGCTGTTTTTT
CASCSIPITGELFF
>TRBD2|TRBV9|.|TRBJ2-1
TGTGCCAGCAGCGTAGGGGGGGGTGTAAGGGACAATGAGCAGTTCTTC
CASSVGGGVRDNEQFF
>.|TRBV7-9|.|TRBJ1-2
TGTGCCAGCAGCTTAGGACAAGAAGCTAACTATGGCTACACCTTC
CASSLGQEANYGYTF
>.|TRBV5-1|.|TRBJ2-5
TGCGCCAGCAAGAGGGTCCAAGAGACCCAGTACTTC
CASKRVQETQYF
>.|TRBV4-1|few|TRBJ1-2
TGCGCCAGCAGCCAAGTGCGGAGGATTGGGCGGGGGCTGGGAGGCTACACCTTC
CASSQVRRIGRGLGGYTF
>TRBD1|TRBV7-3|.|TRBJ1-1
TGTGCCAGCAGCCCTAATGTGGCAGGGGGCTTGACTGAAGCTTTCTTT
CASSPNVAGGLTEAFF
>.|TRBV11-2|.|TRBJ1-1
TGTGCCAGCAGACCAGGCCTCATTTCAGGGGTGAACACTGAAGCTTTCTTT
CASRPGLISGVNTEAFF
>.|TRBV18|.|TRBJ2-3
TGTGCCAGCTCACGGGACCGGGGGAGCGGAACAGATACGCAGTATTTT
CASSRDRGSGTDTQYF
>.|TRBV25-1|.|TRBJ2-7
TGTGCCAGCAGTGAATTTAGGGGTGACCAACACTGGGAGCAGTACTTC
CASSEFRGDQHWEQYF
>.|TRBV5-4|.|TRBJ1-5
TGTGCCAGCAAACAAGGAGGCCCAAATCAGCCCCAGCATTTT
CASKQGGPNQPQHF
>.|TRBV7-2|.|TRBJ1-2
TGTGCCAGCAGCATCGGGACTCATGGCTACACCTTC
CASSIGTHGYTF
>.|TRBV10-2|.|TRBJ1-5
TGCGCCAGCAGGGACAAGAATCAGCCCCAGCATTTT
CASRDKNQPQHF
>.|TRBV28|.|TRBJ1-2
TGTGCCGGGGGGAGTGTGGAAATCGGCTACACCTTC
CAGGSVEIGYTF
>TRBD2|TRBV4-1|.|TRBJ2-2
TGCGCCAGCAGAGAAACGGGACTAGCGGTGAACACCGGGGAGCTGTTTTTT
CASRETGLAVNTGELFF
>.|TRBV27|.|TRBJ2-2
TGTGCCAGCAGTCTTAGCGGAACTTACACCGGGGAGCTGTTTTTT
CASSLSGTYTGELFF
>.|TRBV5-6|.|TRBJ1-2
TGTGCCAGCAGCCTCGGGGGGAACTATGGCTACACCTTC
CASSLGGNYGYTF
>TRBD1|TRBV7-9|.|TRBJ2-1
TGTGCCAGCAGCACAGACAGGGAGACGAATGAGCAGTTCTTC
CASSTDRETNEQFF